By sample fraction, the clone carrying this T cell receptor beta chain is large. The sample comes from a study of spatial heterogeneity in lung cancer. Study at large: Detected sequences consistently included more beta-chain ones than alpha-chain ones.

A distinct unique molecular identifier was carried by each TCR cDNA molecule. Each CDR3 protein is one row after TCRdb ran MiXCR on the 5' RACE reads. Here the sample spans about 1,300 distinct CDR3 sequences, approximately 7% being singletons. Regarding time point: sample taken at primary tumor resection. A total of around 67 untreated early-stage non-small cell lung cancer patients served as donors. Whole RNA was taken from tumor, nontumor lung or frozen PBMC; it was then sequenced unsorted. Germline values: CDR1 SEHNR, CDR2 FQNEAQ (reference sequence). The CDR3 runs 16 residues. Germline trimming cut 1 base from V and 2 bases from J; bases unmatched to any gene: 3.

The sample here was normal lung tissue next to the tumor, taken at surgery. The receptor was derived from a male donor with early-stage non-small cell lung cancer. The chain carries TRBV7-9 and TRBJ2-5, with 11 bases matching TRBD2. The CDR3 DNA is TGTGCCAGCAGCTTAGGCCGGACTAGCGGGCAAGAGACCCAGTACTTC. It specifies CASSLGRTSGQETQYF.